The present T cell receptor beta chain was sequenced within a study of blood T cell repertoires in COVID-19. Study as a whole: The samples span acute and convalescent COVID-19 from the United States, Italy and Spain. The analysed material was cDNA or gDNA that came from T cells, B-cell-depleted T cells, or PBMCs.

The V end was cut by 7 bases, the J end by 4 bases, with 17 bases between. The CDR3 runs 15 residues. The germline V gene has CDR1 MDHEN and CDR2 SYDVKM. Clinical histories supplied by participants themselves formed the basis of cohort assignment. Per the original data handling: It was from reference gene primer amplification that nucleated cell counts were estimated. The table came from immunoSEQ multiplex PCR; TCRdb's copy has only in-frame clones and leaves some out. Clonal size and the V and J genes are those of that table, whereas D and trimming came from the DNA. Of some 300,000 clones in the sample, around nine tenths were seen once.

The V and J genes are TRBV28 and TRBJ1-5; perhaps TRBD1 as D (6 bases). The receptor's source is a woman aged 60-70 years in a cohort exposed to, infected with or recovered from COVID-19 (not recorded which). Material: PBMCs or T cells enriched from blood (not recorded which). CDR3 loop: CASTYDPQGNQPQHF. CDR3 DNA sequence: TGTGCCAGCACTTACGATCCGCAGGGGAATCAGCCCCAGCATTTT.